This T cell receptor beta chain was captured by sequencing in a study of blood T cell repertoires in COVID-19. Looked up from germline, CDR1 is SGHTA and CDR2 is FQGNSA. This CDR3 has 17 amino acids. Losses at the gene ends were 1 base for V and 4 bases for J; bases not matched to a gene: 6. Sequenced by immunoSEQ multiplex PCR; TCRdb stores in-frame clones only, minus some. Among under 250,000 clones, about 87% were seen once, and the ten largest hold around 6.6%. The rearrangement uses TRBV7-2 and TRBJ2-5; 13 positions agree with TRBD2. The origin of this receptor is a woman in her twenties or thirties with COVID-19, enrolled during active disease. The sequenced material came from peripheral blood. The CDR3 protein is CASSLGTSGSFGETQYF. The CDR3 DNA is TGTGCCAGCAGCTTAGGGACTAGCGGGAGTTTCGGAGAGACCCAGTACTTC.